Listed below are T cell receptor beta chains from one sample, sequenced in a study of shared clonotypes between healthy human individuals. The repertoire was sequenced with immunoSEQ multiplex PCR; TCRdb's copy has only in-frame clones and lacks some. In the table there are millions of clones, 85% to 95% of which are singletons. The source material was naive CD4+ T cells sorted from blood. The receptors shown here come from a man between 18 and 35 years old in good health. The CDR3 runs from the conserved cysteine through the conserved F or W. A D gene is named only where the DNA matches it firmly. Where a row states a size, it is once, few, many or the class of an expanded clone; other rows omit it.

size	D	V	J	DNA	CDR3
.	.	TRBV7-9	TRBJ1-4	TGTGCCAGCAGCTTAAACAGCCCCGGTGAAAAACTGTTTTTT	CASSLNSPGEKLFF
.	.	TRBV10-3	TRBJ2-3	TGTGCCATCCGGGATGGTCCTGGCACAGATACGCAGTATTTT	CAIRDGPGTDTQYF
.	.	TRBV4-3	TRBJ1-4	TGCGCCAGCAGCCAAGAGGGAAGGATTATGAAGGCAACTAATGAAAAACTGTTTTTT	CASSQEGRIMKATNEKLFF
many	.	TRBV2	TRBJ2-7	TGTGCCAGCAGTGACCGGACCCATAACTACGAGCAGTACTTC	CASSDRTHNYEQYF
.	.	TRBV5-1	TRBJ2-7	TGCGCCAGCAGCTACGGACAGTTGTCCTACGAGCAGTACTTC	CASSYGQLSYEQYF
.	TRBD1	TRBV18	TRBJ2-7	TGTGCCAGCTCACCGACAGGGCAAGGCTCCTACGAGCAGTACTTC	CASSPTGQGSYEQYF
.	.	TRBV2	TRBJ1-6	TGTGCCAGCAGTGAACAGCTTTATAATTCACCCCTCCACTTT	CASSEQLYNSPLHF
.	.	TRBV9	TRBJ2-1	TGTGCCAGCAGCGTAGACAGCTTAAATGAGCAGTTCTTC	CASSVDSLNEQFF
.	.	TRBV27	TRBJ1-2	TGTGCCAGCAGTTCGCCCCTACGGACTCCCTCAAACAGCGGCTATGGCTACACCTTC	CASSSPLRTPSNSGYGYTF
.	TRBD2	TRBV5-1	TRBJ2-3	TGCGCCAGCAGCTTGATAGGACTAGCGGGGGCTGACCTTAGCACAGATACGCAGTATTTT	CASSLIGLAGADLSTDTQYF
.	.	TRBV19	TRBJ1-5	TGTGCCAGTATCGACAGGCCCGATCAGCCCCAGCATTTT	CASIDRPDQPQHF
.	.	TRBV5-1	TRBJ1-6	TGCGCCAGCAGCTTGGGGGCCCTTAATTCACCCCTCCACTTT	CASSLGALNSPLHF
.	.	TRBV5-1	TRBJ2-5	TGCGCCAGCAGCTCGACCGGGGGAGAGACCCAGTACTTC	CASSSTGGETQYF
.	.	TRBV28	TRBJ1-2	TGTGCCAGCAGTTTGTTGAGACAGGAGTATGGCTACACCTTC	CASSLLRQEYGYTF
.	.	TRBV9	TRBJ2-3	TGTGCCAGCAGCGTATCTAACTCCCTCCGAGATACGCAGTATTTT	CASSVSNSLRDTQYF
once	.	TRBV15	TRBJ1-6	TGTGCCACCAGCAGAGGTGGAGGGGTAAATTCACCCCTCCACTTT	CATSRGGGVNSPLHF